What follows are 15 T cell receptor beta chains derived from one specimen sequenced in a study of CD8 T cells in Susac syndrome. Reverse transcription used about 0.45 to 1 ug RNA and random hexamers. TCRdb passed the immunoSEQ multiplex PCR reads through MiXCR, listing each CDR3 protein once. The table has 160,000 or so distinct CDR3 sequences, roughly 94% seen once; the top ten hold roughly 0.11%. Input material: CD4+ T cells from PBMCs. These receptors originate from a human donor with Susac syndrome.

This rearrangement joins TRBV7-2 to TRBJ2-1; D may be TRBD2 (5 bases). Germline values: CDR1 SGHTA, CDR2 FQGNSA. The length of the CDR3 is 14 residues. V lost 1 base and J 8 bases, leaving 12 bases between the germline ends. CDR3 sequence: CASSLDGRRDEQFF. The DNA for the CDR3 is TGTGCCAGCAGCTTAGATGGGAGACGAGATGAGCAGTTCTTC.

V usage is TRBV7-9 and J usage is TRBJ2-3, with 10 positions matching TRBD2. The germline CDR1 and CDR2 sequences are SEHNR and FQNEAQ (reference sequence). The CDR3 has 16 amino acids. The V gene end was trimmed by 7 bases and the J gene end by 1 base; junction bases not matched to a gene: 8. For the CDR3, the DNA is TGTGCCAGCACCACTGGTCTAGCGGGGGGCACAGATACGCAGTATTTT. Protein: CASTTGLAGGTDTQYF.

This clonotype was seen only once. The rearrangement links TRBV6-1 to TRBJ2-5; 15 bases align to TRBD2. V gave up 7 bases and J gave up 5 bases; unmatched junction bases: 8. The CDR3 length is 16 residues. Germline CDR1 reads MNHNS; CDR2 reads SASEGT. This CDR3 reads CASNGLAGGPRETQYF. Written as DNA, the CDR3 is TGTGCCAGCAACGGACTAGCGGGGGGGCCCCGGGAGACCCAGTACTTC.

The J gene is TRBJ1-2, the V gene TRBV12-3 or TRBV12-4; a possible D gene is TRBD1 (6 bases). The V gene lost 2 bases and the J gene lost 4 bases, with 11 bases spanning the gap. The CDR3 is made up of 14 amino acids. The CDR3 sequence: CASSLTGLVYGYTF. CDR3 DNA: TGTGCCAGCAGTTTAACAGGGTTGGTCTATGGCTACACCTTC.

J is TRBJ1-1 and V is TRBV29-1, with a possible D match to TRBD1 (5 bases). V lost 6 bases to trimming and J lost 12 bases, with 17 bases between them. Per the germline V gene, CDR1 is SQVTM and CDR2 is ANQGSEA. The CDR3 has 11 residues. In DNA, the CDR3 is TGCAGCGTCCCTTTGGGGGTTGGGACTTTCTTT. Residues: CSVPLGVGTFF. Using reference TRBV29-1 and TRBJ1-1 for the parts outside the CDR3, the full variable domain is SAVISQKPSRDICQRGTSLTIQCQVDSQVTMMFWYRQQPGQSLTLIATANQGSEATYESGFVIDKFPISRPNLTFSTLTVSNMSPEDSSIYLCSVPLGVGTFFGQGTRLTVV.

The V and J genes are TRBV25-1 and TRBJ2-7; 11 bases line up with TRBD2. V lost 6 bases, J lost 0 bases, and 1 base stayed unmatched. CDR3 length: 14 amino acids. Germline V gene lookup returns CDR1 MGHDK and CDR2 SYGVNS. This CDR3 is CASRTSGSSYEQYF. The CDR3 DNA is TGTGCCAGCAGAACTAGCGGGAGCTCCTACGAGCAGTACTTC.

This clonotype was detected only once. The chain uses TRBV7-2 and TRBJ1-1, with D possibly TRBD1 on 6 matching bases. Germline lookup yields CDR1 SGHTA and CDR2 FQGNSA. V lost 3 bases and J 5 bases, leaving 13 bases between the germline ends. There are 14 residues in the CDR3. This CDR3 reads CASSFSGARTEAFF. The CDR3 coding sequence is TGTGCCAGCAGCTTCTCAGGGGCTCGGACTGAAGCTTTCTTT.

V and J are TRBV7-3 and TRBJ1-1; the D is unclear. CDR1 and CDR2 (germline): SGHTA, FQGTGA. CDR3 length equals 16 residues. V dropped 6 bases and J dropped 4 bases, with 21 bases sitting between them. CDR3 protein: CASSLNSQAAGTEAFF. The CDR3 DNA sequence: TGTGCCAGCAGTCTAAATTCCCAGGCGGCAGGCACTGAAGCTTTCTTT.

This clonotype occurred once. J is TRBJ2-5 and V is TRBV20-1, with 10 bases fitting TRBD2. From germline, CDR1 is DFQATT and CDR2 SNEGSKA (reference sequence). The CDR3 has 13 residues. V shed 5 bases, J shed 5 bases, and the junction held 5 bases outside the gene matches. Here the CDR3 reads CSARTSGWETQYF. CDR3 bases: TGCAGTGCTCGGACTAGCGGCTGGGAGACCCAGTACTTC.

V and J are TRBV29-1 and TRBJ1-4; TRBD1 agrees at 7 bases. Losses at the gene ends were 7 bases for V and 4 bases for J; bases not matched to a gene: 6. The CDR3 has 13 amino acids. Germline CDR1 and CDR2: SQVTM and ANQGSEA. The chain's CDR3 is CSAGQDFNEKLFF. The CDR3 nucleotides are TGCAGCGCCGGACAGGACTTTAATGAAAAACTGTTTTTT. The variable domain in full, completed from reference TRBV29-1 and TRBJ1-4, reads SAVISQKPSRDICQRGTSLTIQCQVDSQVTMMFWYRQQPGQSLTLIATANQGSEATYESGFVIDKFPISRPNLTFSTLTVSNMSPEDSSIYLCSAGQDFNEKLFFGSGTQLSVL.

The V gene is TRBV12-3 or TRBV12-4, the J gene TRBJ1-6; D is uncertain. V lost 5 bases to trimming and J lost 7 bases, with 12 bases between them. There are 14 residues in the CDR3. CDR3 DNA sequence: TGTGCCAGCAGTACGTTTGTGGGGAATTCACCCCTCCACTTT. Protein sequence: CASSTFVGNSPLHF.

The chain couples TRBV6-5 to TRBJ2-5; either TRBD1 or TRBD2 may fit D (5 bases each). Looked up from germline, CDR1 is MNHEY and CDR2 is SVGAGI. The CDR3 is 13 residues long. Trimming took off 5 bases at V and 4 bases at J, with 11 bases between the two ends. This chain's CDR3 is CASSQGTGETQYF. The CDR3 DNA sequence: TGTGCCAGCAGTCAAGGGACGGGAGAGACCCAGTACTTC.

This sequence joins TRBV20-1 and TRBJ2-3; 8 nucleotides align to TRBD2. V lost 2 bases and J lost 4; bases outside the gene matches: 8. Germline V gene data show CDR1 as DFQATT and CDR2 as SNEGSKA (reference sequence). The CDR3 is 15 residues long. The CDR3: CSARSRSGSPDTQYF. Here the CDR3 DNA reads TGCAGTGCTAGATCACGGAGCGGGAGCCCAGATACGCAGTATTTT.

The CDR3 loop is CSDRQGGTDTQYF. As DNA, the CDR3 is TGCAGCGATCGACAGGGGGGGACAGATACGCAGTATTTT. The chain is built from TRBV29-1 and TRBJ2-3, with TRBD1 matching 9 bases. The CDR3 contains 13 residues. V lost 7 bases, J lost 3 bases, and 5 bases stayed unmatched. Germline CDR1 reads SQVTM; CDR2 reads ANQGSEA.

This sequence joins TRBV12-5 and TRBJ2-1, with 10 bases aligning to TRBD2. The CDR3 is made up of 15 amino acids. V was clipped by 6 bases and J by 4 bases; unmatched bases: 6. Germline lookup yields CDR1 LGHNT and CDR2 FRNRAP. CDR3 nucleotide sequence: TGTGCTAGTGGACCTGGACTAGCGGATTACAATGAGCAGTTCTTC. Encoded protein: CASGPGLADYNEQFF.